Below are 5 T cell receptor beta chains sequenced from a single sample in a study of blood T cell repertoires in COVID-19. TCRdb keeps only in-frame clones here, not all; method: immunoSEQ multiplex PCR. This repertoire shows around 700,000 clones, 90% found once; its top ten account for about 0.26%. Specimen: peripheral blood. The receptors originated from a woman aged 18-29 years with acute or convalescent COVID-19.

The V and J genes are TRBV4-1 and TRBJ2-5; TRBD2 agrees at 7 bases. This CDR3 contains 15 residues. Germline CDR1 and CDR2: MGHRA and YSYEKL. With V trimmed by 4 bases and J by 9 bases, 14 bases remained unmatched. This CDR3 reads CASSPSWGGGRAQYF. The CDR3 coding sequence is TGCGCCAGCAGCCCGTCTTGGGGCGGGGGTCGTGCCCAGTACTTC.

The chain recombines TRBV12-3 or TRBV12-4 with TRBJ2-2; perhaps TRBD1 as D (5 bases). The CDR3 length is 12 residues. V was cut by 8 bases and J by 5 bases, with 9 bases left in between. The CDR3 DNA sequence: TGTGCCAGCCTGACAGTTACCGGGGAGCTGTTTTTT. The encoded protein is CASLTVTGELFF.

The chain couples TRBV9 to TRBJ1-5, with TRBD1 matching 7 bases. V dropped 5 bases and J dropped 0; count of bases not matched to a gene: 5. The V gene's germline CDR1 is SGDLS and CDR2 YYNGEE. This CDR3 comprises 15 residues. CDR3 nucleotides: TGTGCCAGCAGTGAGGGACAGACTAGCAATCAGCCCCAGCATTTT. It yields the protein CASSEGQTSNQPQHF.

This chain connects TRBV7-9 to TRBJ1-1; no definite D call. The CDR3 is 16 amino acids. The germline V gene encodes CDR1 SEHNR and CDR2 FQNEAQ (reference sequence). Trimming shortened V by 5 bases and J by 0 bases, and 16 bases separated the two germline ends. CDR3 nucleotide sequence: TGTGCCAGCAGCCCCGACATCATTTTCGTGAACACTGAAGCTTTCTTT. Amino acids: CASSPDIIFVNTEAFF.

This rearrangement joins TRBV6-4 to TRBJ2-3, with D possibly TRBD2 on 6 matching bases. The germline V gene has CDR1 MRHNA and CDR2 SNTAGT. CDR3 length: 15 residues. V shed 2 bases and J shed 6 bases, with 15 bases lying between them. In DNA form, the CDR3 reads TGTGCCAGCAGTGACACCCCCGGGGGAGCCGATACGCAGTATTTT. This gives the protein CASSDTPGGADTQYF.